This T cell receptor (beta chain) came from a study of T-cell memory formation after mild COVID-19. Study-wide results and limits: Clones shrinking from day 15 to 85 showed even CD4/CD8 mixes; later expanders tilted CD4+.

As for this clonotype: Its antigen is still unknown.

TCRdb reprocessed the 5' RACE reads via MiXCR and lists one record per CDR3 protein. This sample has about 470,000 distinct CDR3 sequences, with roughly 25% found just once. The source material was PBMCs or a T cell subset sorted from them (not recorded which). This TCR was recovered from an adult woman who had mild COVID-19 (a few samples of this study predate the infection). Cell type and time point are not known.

The CDR3 region is CASSPVPSGNNEQFF. CDR3 DNA sequence: TGCGCCAGCAGCCCTGTTCCTAGCGGGAACAATGAGCAGTTCTTC. The chain has TRBV5-1 and TRBJ2-1; 9 bases align to TRBD2. The ends lost 4 bases at V and 5 bases at J; junction bases unmatched: 7. CDR1 is SGHRS and CDR2 is YFSETQ in the germline V gene. The CDR3 totals 15 residues.